A single sample is the source of the 23 T cell receptor beta chains below, sequenced in a study of cytomegalovirus exposure and HLA in healthy donors. 13 Jbeta primers and 60 Vbeta primers were used for the PCR. The assay was immunoSEQ multiplex PCR, and TCRdb's table has in-frame clones only and misses some. The table records about 110,000 clones, under 80% of them present only once. Sequenced material: PBMCs. The receptors shown here come from a woman aged 45-65 years in good health and CMV-seropositive.

This clone was found a few times. The V and J genes are TRBV6-5 and TRBJ2-3, with D uncertain. The CDR3 runs 12 residues. The ends were cut back, 5 bases at V and 2 bases at J, with 5 bases in the middle. Per the germline V gene, CDR1 is MNHEY and CDR2 is SVGAGI. CDR3: CASSTDTDTQYF. CDR3 bases: TGTGCCAGCAGTACTGACACAGATACGCAGTATTTT.

The chain is built from TRBV2 and TRBJ2-5, with TRBD2 matching over 8 bases. CDR3 size: 15 residues. Trimming cost V 4 bases and J 4 bases; bases outside gene matches: 8. In germline, CDR1 is SNHLY, CDR2 FYNNEI. CDR3 in amino acids: CASSGGGRNLETQYF. The CDR3, as DNA: TGTGCCAGCAGTGGGGGCGGGAGGAATTTAGAGACCCAGTACTTC. Combining the CDR3 with reference TRBV2 and TRBJ2-5 gives the whole variable domain EPEVTQTPSHQVTQMGQEVILRCVPISNHLYFYWYRQILGQKVEFLVSFYNNEISEKSEIFDDQFSVERPDGSNFTLKIRSTKLEDSAMYFCASSGGGRNLETQYFGPGTRLLVL.

The rearrangement joins TRBV7-9 to TRBJ1-1; D gene unclear. V lost 5 bases and J 4 bases, leaving 17 bases between the germline ends. The germline gives CDR1 SEHNR, CDR2 FQNEAQ (reference sequence). The length of the CDR3 is 15 residues. The CDR3 region has the DNA TGTGCCAGCAGCCCGCCCCGGCAGGTCCGCACTGAAGCTTTCTTT. Translated, it gives CASSPPRQVRTEAFF.

The rearrangement uses TRBV5-4 and TRBJ1-1; D not resolved. Germline values: CDR1 SGHNT, CDR2 YYREEE (reference sequence). The CDR3 is 15 residues long. Trimming shortened V by 0 bases and J by 4 bases, and 13 bases separated the two germline ends. This CDR3 is CASSLALGRGTEAFF. The CDR3 nucleotides read TGTGCCAGCAGCTTGGCCTTGGGGAGAGGCACTGAAGCTTTCTTT.

V and J are TRBV7-9 and TRBJ2-2, with a tentative D call TRBD2 (6 bases). The V and J ends lost 7 bases and 6 bases respectively, with 27 bases between them. The CDR3 spans 18 residues. Germline CDR1 is SEHNR and CDR2 is FQNEAQ (reference sequence). The CDR3 protein is CASTPPGATPLMAGELFF. The CDR3 DNA reads as TGTGCCAGCACCCCACCGGGAGCTACCCCCCTGATGGCCGGGGAGCTGTTTTTT.

This clone was counted a few times. The rearrangement uses TRBV2 and TRBJ2-7; 12 positions match TRBD2. Germline trimming cut 3 bases from V and 12 bases from J; bases unmatched to any gene: 9. Germline V CDR1 and CDR2: SNHLY, FYNNEI. This CDR3 comprises 14 residues. The CDR3 DNA reads as TGTGCCAGCAGTGATAGCGCTAGCGGGAGGGCCCCGTACTTC. Its translation: CASSDSASGRAPYF.

The chain has TRBV25-1 and TRBJ2-5, with D perhaps matching TRBD1 (6 bases). CDR1 MGHDK and CDR2 SYGVNS come from the germline V gene. CDR3 length: 15 amino acids. Trimming left V 2 bases short and J 6 bases short, with 16 bases between. The CDR3: CASSEGGTGLKTQYF. The CDR3 DNA reads TGTGCCAGCAGTGAAGGAGGAACAGGGTTGAAGACCCAGTACTTC.

The chain couples TRBV7-3 to TRBJ2-3, with 7 bases matching TRBD1. J gave up 2 bases and V 2 bases, and 4 bases lay outside the gene matches. The CDR3 runs to 15 residues. Germline V gives CDR1 SGHTA, CDR2 FQGTGA. CDR3 residues: CASSLSGQDTDTQYF. The CDR3 region has the DNA TGTGCCAGCAGCTTATCCGGACAGGACACAGATACGCAGTATTTT.

This clone was seen only once. The gene calls are TRBV7-2 and TRBJ2-3; 7 bases line up with TRBD2. The germline CDR1 and CDR2 sequences are SGHTA and FQGNSA. This CDR3 region has 16 residues. V shed 5 bases, J shed 2 bases, and the junction held 10 bases outside the gene matches. Written as DNA, the CDR3 is TGTGCCAGCAGCCCGGGGACTATCCGGCCCACAGATACGCAGTATTTT. Amino acids: CASSPGTIRPTDTQYF.

This clone appeared a single time. The chain recombines TRBV5-4 with TRBJ2-1; 11 nucleotides agree with TRBD1. V lost 3 bases to trimming and J lost 8 bases; unmatched junction nucleotides: 10. This CDR3 region has 16 residues. From germline, CDR1 is SGHNT and CDR2 YYREEE (reference sequence). The CDR3 DNA is TGTGCCAGCAGCTCCCCCCGGGACAGGGGGTTGGATGAGCAGTTCTTC. This codes for CASSSPRDRGLDEQFF.

This chain links TRBV5-4 with TRBJ1-2; 10 bases map to TRBD1. In germline, CDR1 is SGHNT, CDR2 YYREEE (reference sequence). After removal of 3 bases from V and 4 bases from J, the junction contained 6 bases not matched to a gene. This CDR3 comprises 15 residues. The chain's CDR3 is CASSSRDRGFYGYTF. DNA for the CDR3: TGTGCCAGCAGCTCCCGGGACAGGGGTTTCTATGGCTACACCTTC.

The chain recombines TRBV7-9 with TRBJ2-2; 7 positions agree with TRBD1. Germline V gene data show CDR1 as SEHNR and CDR2 as FQNEAQ (reference sequence). Unmatched junction bases numbered 5, after V lost 7 bases and J lost 6 bases. This CDR3 contains 13 residues. The CDR3 protein is CASTPGGSGELFF. The CDR3 DNA follows: TGTGCCAGCACCCCAGGGGGTTCCGGGGAGCTGTTTTTT.

V gene TRBV6-6 combines with J gene TRBJ2-6; the D gene is possibly TRBD2 (6 bases). The CDR3 sequence is 16 residues long. With 0 bases removed from V and 2 bases from J, the gap between germline ends came to 8 bases. Looked up from germline, CDR1 is MNHNY and CDR2 is SVGAGI (reference sequence). CDR3 protein: CASSYSRRAGANVLTF. CDR3 sequence (DNA): TGTGCCAGCAGTTACTCGAGGAGGGCTGGGGCCAACGTCCTGACTTTC.

The chain recombines TRBV6-4 with TRBJ2-1; D may be TRBD2 (5 bases). This CDR3 is 17 amino acids long. Trimming pared 4 bases from V and 1 base from J, leaving 17 bases between. Germline V CDR1 and CDR2: MRHNA, SNTAGT. The CDR3 DNA reads TGTGCCAGCAGTGTGAGGGCGGCCCCGGAGTCCTACAATGAGCAGTTCTTC. Its protein is CASSVRAAPESYNEQFF.

The J gene is TRBJ2-1, the V gene TRBV7-9; maybe TRBD2 (6 bases). Germline V lookup: CDR1 SEHNR, CDR2 FQNEAQ (reference sequence). V was trimmed by 1 base and J by 9 bases, leaving 13 bases between them. CDR3 size: 14 residues. The CDR3 sequence: CASSLGATSSEQFF. In nucleotides, the CDR3 is TGTGCCAGCAGCTTAGGGGCGACTAGTAGTGAGCAGTTCTTC.

Concerning this clone itself: Other DNA sequences in this sample translate to the same CDR3. The rearrangement links TRBV7-3 to TRBJ2-1; 8 positions agree with TRBD2. The CDR3 spans 15 residues. V shed 5 bases, J shed 0 bases, and the junction held 3 bases outside the gene matches. CDR1 is SGHTA and CDR2 is FQGTGA in the germline V gene. The CDR3 protein is CASSPSGSSYNEQFF. As DNA, the CDR3 is TGTGCCAGCAGCCCAAGCGGGAGCTCCTACAATGAGCAGTTCTTC.

The chain uses TRBV29-1 and TRBJ2-5; TRBD1 is a possible D gene (6 bases). Looked up from germline, CDR1 is SQVTM and CDR2 is ANQGSEA. Trimming pared 2 bases from V and 1 base from J, leaving 14 bases between. The CDR3 totals 15 residues. CDR3 sequence (DNA): TGCAGCGTTGAATGGGGGCAAACAATCCAAGAGACCCAGTACTTC. This translates into CSVEWGQTIQETQYF.

A note on this clone: A junction boundary mismatches the germline segment, possibly from a read error. V is TRBV7-9 and J is TRBJ2-1, with 12 nucleotides matching TRBD2. The CDR3 loop spans 15 amino acids. Germline CDR1 and CDR2: SEHNR and FQNEAQ (reference sequence). This CDR3 is CSSSPTSGRINEQFF. CDR3 DNA: TGTTCCAGCAGCCCAACTAGCGGGAGGATTAATGAGCAGTTCTTC.

V is TRBV5-1 and J is TRBJ2-5; maybe TRBD2 (7 bases). The V end lost 4 bases, the J end lost 5 bases, and 18 bases lay between the germline ends. This CDR3 comprises 15 residues. Germline CDR1 SGHRS, CDR2 YFSETQ. The CDR3 nucleotides are TGCGCCAGCAGCCGATCCCGGGGGGCAAGCGAGACCCAGTACTTC. As protein: CASSRSRGASETQYF. The variable domain in full, completed from reference TRBV5-1 and TRBJ2-5, reads KAGVTQTPRYLIKTRGQQVTLSCSPISGHRSVSWYQQTPGQGLQFLFEYFSETQRNKGNFPGRFSGRQFSNSRSEMNVSTLELGDSALYLCASSRSRGASETQYFGPGTRLLVL.

This chain links TRBV19 with TRBJ1-1, with a tentative D call TRBD1 (5 bases). V gave up 0 bases and J gave up 6 bases, with 11 bases separating them. This CDR3 region has 14 residues. CDR1 is LNHDA, CDR2 SQIVND, per germline (reference sequence). CDR3 in DNA: TGTGCCAGTAGTATAGATGGGGGGAGCGCTGAAGCTTTCTTT. Translated: CASSIDGGSAEAFF. The entire variable domain, with the rest obtained from reference TRBV19 and TRBJ1-1, is as follows: DGGITQSPKYLFRKEGQNVTLSCEQNLNHDAMYWYRQDPGQGLRLIYYSQIVNDFQKGDIAEGYSVSREKKESFPLTVTSAQKNPTAFYLCASSIDGGSAEAFFGQGTRLTVV.

This rearrangement joins TRBV2 to TRBJ1-5, with a possible D match to TRBD1 (5 bases). V lost 11 bases, J lost 7 bases, and 24 bases lay in between. The CDR3 extends over 15 amino acids. Germline V CDR1 and CDR2: SNHLY, FYNNEI. In DNA form, the CDR3 reads TGTGCCGGAACTTCGGACGCTAGGGGTGGCCAGCCCCAGCATTTT. Encoded protein: CAGTSDARGGQPQHF.

The sample holds a few counts of this clone. The chain combines TRBV27 with TRBJ2-7; D is possibly TRBD2 (5 bases). The germline V gene encodes CDR1 MNHEY and CDR2 SMNVEV (reference sequence). Trimming stripped 2 bases from V and 3 bases from J, with 11 bases between. The CDR3 covers 14 residues. The CDR3 reads CASSLGRANYEQYF. CDR3 sequence (DNA): TGTGCCAGCAGTTTAGGGAGAGCCAACTACGAGCAGTACTTC.

The CDR3 spells CSVGDSAAGFDEQFF. CDR3 in DNA: TGCAGCGTTGGGGACTCGGCGGCAGGTTTCGATGAGCAGTTCTTC. This chain connects TRBV29-1 to TRBJ2-1, with D perhaps TRBD2 (6 bases). CDR1 and CDR2 from the germline V gene are SQVTM and ANQGSEA. The V gene lost 4 bases and the J gene lost 8 bases, with 21 bases spanning the gap. The CDR3 sequence is 15 residues long.